This paragraph covers one T cell receptor beta chain sequence. The data derive from a study of blood T cell repertoires in COVID-19. The CDR3 spans 15 residues. The ends were cut back, 2 bases at V and 1 base at J, with 11 bases in the middle. CDR1 and CDR2 from the germline V gene are MGHRA and YSYEKL. The data were produced by immunoSEQ multiplex PCR, yet TCRdb's version contains in-frame clones alone and is incomplete. The sample consists of 350,000 or so clones, around four fifths of them appearing once. The rearrangement joins TRBV4-1 to TRBJ2-5, with D perhaps matching TRBD2 (6 bases). This sequence was found in a man aged 25 to 40 with active or convalescent COVID-19. Sequenced sample: peripheral blood. The CDR3 bases are TGCGCCAGCAGCCAACTAGGACTAACCCAAGAGACCCAGTACTTC. It codes for CASSQLGLTQETQYF.